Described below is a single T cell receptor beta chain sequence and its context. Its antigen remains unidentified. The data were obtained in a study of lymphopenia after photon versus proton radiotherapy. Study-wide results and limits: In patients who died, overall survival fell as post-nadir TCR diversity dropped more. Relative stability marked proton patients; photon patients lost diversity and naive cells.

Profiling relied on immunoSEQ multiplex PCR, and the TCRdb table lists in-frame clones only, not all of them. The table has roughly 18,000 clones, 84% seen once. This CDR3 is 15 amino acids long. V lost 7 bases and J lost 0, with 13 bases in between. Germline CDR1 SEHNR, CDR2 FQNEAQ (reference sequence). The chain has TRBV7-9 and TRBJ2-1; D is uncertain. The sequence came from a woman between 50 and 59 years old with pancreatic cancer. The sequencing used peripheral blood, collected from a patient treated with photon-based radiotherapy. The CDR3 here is CASIFEQSSYNEQFF. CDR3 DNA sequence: TGTGCCAGCATCTTCGAACAAAGCTCCTACAATGAGCAGTTCTTC. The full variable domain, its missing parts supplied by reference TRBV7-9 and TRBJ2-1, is DTGVSQNPRHKITKRGQNVTFRCDPISEHNRLYWYRQTLGQGPEFLTYFQNEAQLEKSRLLSDRFSAERPKGSFSTLEIQRTEQGDSAMYLCASIFEQSSYNEQFFGPGTRLTVL.